Below, 23 T cell receptor beta chains from the same sample are listed, as sequenced in a study of brain T cells in children with intractable seizures. The table came from immunoSEQ multiplex PCR; TCRdb's copy has only in-frame clones and leaves some out. The table lists over 95,000 clones, roughly 94% of them singletons. This specimen was peripheral blood, taken at surgery. The receptor source for this set is a boy under three years old with hemimegalencephaly and intractable seizures.

The chain has TRBV14 and TRBJ1-5; D unresolved. V was shortened by 1 base and J by 6 bases, with 4 bases between the two germline ends. Looked up from germline, CDR1 is SGHDN and CDR2 is FVKESK. The CDR3 length is 12 residues. CDR3 in amino acids: CASSQAGQPQHF. The DNA of the CDR3 is TGTGCCAGCAGCCAAGCTGGTCAGCCCCAGCATTTT.

The chain recombines TRBV2 with TRBJ1-6; no clear D. This CDR3 is 12 amino acids long. Germline V gene data show CDR1 as SNHLY and CDR2 as FYNNEI. The V and J ends lost 5 bases and 7 bases respectively, with 6 bases between them. The DNA for the CDR3 is TGTGCCAGCAGTCCCCGCAATTCACCCCTCCACTTT. Translating it yields CASSPRNSPLHF.

The rearrangement joins TRBV6-2 or TRBV6-3 to TRBJ2-7; TRBD1 aligns across 7 bases. V dropped 5 bases and J dropped 0; count of bases not matched to a gene: 7. The length of the CDR3 is 15 residues. CDR1 is MNHEY, CDR2 SVGEGT, per germline. CDR3 nucleotide sequence: TGTGCCAGCAGTGGCGACAGGGCCGGCTCCTACGAGCAGTACTTC. It is translated as CASSGDRAGSYEQYF.

A remark on this clone: This sample includes further DNA sequences coding for the same CDR3. This chain links TRBV28 with TRBJ2-7, with 9 bases that match TRBD1. This CDR3 has 14 amino acids. Germline loops: CDR1 MDHEN, CDR2 SYDVKM. J lost 2 bases, V lost 6 bases, and 5 bases had no gene match. CDR3 sequence (DNA): TGTGCCAGCAGCCCGACAGGGGGGCCCTACGAGCAGTACTTC. Translation: CASSPTGGPYEQYF.

The chain links TRBV28 to TRBJ1-4, with D hard to call. The germline V gene has CDR1 MDHEN and CDR2 SYDVKM. The CDR3 extends over 15 amino acids. The V and J ends lost 5 bases and 5 bases respectively, with 15 bases between them. The CDR3 DNA is TGTGCCAGCAGTGTCGTTGGGCGGAGAAATGAAAAACTGTTTTTT. Protein sequence: CASSVVGRRNEKLFF.

The chain couples TRBV5-1 to TRBJ1-1; 7 nucleotides agree with TRBD1. V lost 3 bases and J lost 0; bases outside the gene matches: 5. Germline V gives CDR1 SGHRS, CDR2 YFSETQ. This CDR3 spans 15 amino acids. CDR3 amino acids: CASSWDSLLNTEAFF. The CDR3 DNA reads TGCGCCAGCAGCTGGGACAGCCTACTGAACACTGAAGCTTTCTTT.

This chain uses TRBV6-1 with TRBJ1-5, with D maybe TRBD1 (6 bases). The germline CDR1 and CDR2 sequences are MNHNS and SASEGT. Trimming took off 2 bases at V and 7 bases at J, with 15 bases between the two ends. This CDR3 has 15 residues. In DNA form, the CDR3 reads TGTGCCAGCAGTGAACGAAGCAGGGGTCGGCAGCCCCAGCATTTT. This translates into CASSERSRGRQPQHF.

The CDR3: CASSLDPEEAFF. The CDR3 DNA is TGTGCCAGCAGCTTGGATCCGGAGGAAGCTTTCTTT. V is TRBV5-5 and J is TRBJ1-1; no clear D gene. Germline CDR1 and CDR2: SGHKS and YYEKEE (reference sequence). The CDR3 has 12 residues. V lost 0 bases and J lost 8, with 8 bases in between.

This clone occurred once. This rearrangement joins TRBV18 to TRBJ2-2, with D possibly being TRBD2 (6 bases). The CDR3 has 14 residues. Trimming left V 3 bases short and J 6 bases short, with 11 bases between. The V gene's germline CDR1 is KGHSH and CDR2 LQKENI. CDR3 sequence reads: CASSPSGVPGELFF. The CDR3 DNA follows: TGTGCCAGCTCACCCTCGGGAGTCCCCGGGGAGCTGTTTTTT.

The J gene is TRBJ2-1, the V gene TRBV7-3; no definite D call. CDR1 and CDR2 (germline): SGHTA, FQGTGA. This CDR3 is built from 16 residues. V shed 1 base and J shed 8 bases, with 18 bases lying between them. This CDR3 reads CASSLNAGRLVDEQFF. CDR3 coding DNA: TGTGCCAGCAGCTTAAACGCCGGAAGGCTAGTCGATGAGCAGTTCTTC.

The chain recombines TRBV28 with TRBJ1-1; possible D gene TRBD1, 6 bases. Between the trimmed V and J ends, which lost 2 bases and 3 bases, there was a span of 10 bases. Germline lookup yields CDR1 MDHEN and CDR2 SYDVKM. The CDR3 is made up of 14 amino acids. The CDR3 region is CASSLDSGDTEAFF. The CDR3 bases are TGTGCCAGCAGTTTAGACTCAGGGGACACTGAAGCTTTCTTT.

The chain employs TRBV12-5 and TRBJ2-5, with D possibly being TRBD1 or TRBD2 (5 bases each). Trimming removed 5 bases from V and 4 bases from J, with 17 bases in between. The germline V gene encodes CDR1 LGHNT and CDR2 FRNRAP. The CDR3 is 15 residues long. Here the CDR3 reads CASGRGRGDTETQYF. The CDR3 region has the DNA TGTGCTAGTGGTCGAGGAAGGGGAGACACAGAGACCCAGTACTTC.

This chain connects TRBV7-9 to TRBJ2-7; D call uncertain. The germline gives CDR1 SEHNR, CDR2 FQNEAQ (reference sequence). V was shortened by 4 bases and J by 3 bases, with 10 bases between the two germline ends. CDR3 length: 13 residues. The CDR3 spells CASSSPAGYEQYF. For the CDR3, the DNA is TGTGCCAGCAGCTCCCCGGCCGGCTACGAGCAGTACTTC.

V gene TRBV28 combines with J gene TRBJ2-5, with 9 bases lining up with TRBD1. This CDR3 comprises 16 residues. Unmatched junction bases numbered 6, after V lost 3 bases and J lost 1 base. Germline CDR1 reads MDHEN; CDR2 reads SYDVKM. CDR3 coding DNA: TGTGCCAGCAGTTTTTCGGACAGGGGAACCCAAGAGACCCAGTACTTC. It yields the protein CASSFSDRGTQETQYF.

For the CDR3, the DNA is TGTGCCAGCAGCAGGGACAGCCAAGAGACCCAGTACTTC. The encoded protein is CASSRDSQETQYF. This chain joins TRBV21-1 and TRBJ2-5; the table's TRBD1 call for D was not verified on the DNA. TRBV21-1 is flagged as a pseudogene. The CDR3 loop spans 13 amino acids.

The rearrangement uses TRBV5-1 and TRBJ2-7; D call uncertain. Deletions cut 8 bases from V and 6 bases from J, with 9 bases between. The CDR3 is 10 amino acids. Germline-derived CDR1 and CDR2 are SGHRS and YFSETQ. CDR3 protein: CARRMCEQYF. CDR3 sequence (DNA): TGCGCCAGGAGGATGTGCGAGCAGTACTTC.

This chain links TRBV11-2 with TRBJ2-1; TRBD2 agrees at 9 bases. With V trimmed by 2 bases and J by 7 bases, 9 bases remained unmatched. CDR1 is SGHAT, CDR2 FQNNGV, per germline. The CDR3 extends over 16 amino acids. In DNA form, the CDR3 reads TGTGCCAGCAGCTTACGTTGGCTAGCGGGGAGGAATGAGCAGTTCTTC. It codes for CASSLRWLAGRNEQFF.

This clone was seen only once. V is TRBV29-1 and J is TRBJ2-7; no clear D. Trimming stripped 7 bases from V and 6 bases from J, with 22 bases between. CDR1 is SQVTM and CDR2 is ANQGSEA in the germline V gene. The CDR3 extends over 14 amino acids. The CDR3 coding sequence is TGCAGCGCCATGGGAAGGTTAGGGCTCAGCGAGCAGTACTTC. Translating gives CSAMGRLGLSEQYF.

The V and J genes are TRBV3-1 (or the pseudogene TRBV3-2) and TRBJ2-2, with 8 nucleotides matching TRBD1. Trimming took 0 bases from V and 6 from J; bases not matched to a gene: 3. The CDR3 length is 15 residues. Germline assignment: CDR1 LGHDT and CDR2 YNNKEL (reference sequence). CDR3 in DNA: TGTGCCAGCAGCCAAGAGCCAGGGGGCCCCGGGGAGCTGTTTTTT. It codes for CASSQEPGGPGELFF.

The rearrangement uses TRBV10-3 and TRBJ2-1, with 11 bases matching TRBD2. In germline, CDR1 is ENHRY, CDR2 SYGVKD. This CDR3 has 16 residues. Germline trimming cut 8 bases from V and 6 bases from J; bases unmatched to any gene: 12. CDR3 sequence reads: CAIRNLGLAGGNEQFF. The CDR3 DNA reads TGTGCCATCCGTAATCTCGGACTAGCGGGCGGCAATGAGCAGTTCTTC.

The chain recombines TRBV27 with TRBJ2-7; D unclear. Germline V gene data show CDR1 as MNHEY and CDR2 as SMNVEV (reference sequence). The V end was cut by 5 bases, the J end by 4 bases, with 12 bases between. The length of the CDR3 is 13 residues. The CDR3 loop is CASSPSTGYEQYF. Written as DNA, the CDR3 is TGTGCCAGCAGTCCATCGACCGGGTACGAGCAGTACTTC.

As regards this clone: A read error may produce the germline difference seen at one junction end. DNA of the CDR3: TGTGCCAGCACTGAAAAGACTAGCTCCTACGAGCAGTACTTC. It translates to CASTEKTSSYEQYF. The chain joins TRBV2 to TRBJ2-7; the D gene is possibly TRBD2 (6 bases). The CDR3 contains 14 residues. Germline loops: CDR1 SNHLY, CDR2 FYNNEI.

This chain's CDR3 is CASSPDRGNQPQHF. CDR3 nucleotides: TGTGCCAGCAGTCCAGACAGGGGGAATCAGCCCCAGCATTTT. This chain joins TRBV6-5 and TRBJ1-5; 9 bases align to TRBD1. Per the germline V gene, CDR1 is MNHEY and CDR2 is SVGAGI. CDR3 size: 14 residues. Trimming at V came to 5 bases and at J to 4 bases, leaving 3 bases not matched to a gene.